The present entry profiles one T cell receptor (beta chain) with its context. Its specific antigen is unknown. The record has no base qualities; no much larger clone is one base away. The CDR3 holds 17 amino acids from the cysteine to the phenylalanine. Only CDR3 DNA remains: 51 bases, in frame from the first base. V loses 8 bases at its end and J loses 4 bases; junction bases beyond the gene matches: 14. The germline V gene gives CDR1 as MDHEN and CDR2 as SYDVKM. TCR alpha and beta CDR3 regions were amplified with the iRepertoire nested amplicon-rescue multiplex PCR (arm-PCR) platform from RNA. One-step reverse transcription and amplification used about 95-400 ng of tissue mRNA or PBMC total RNA as input. Following bead purification, Illumina adapters were added by a secondary multiplex PCR, and the libraries were gel-purified between 200 and 400 bp. Internal 6-nucleotide barcodes were carried by the libraries and were used for demultiplexing. Libraries were sequenced on an Illumina MiSeq with 2x220 or 2x250 nucleotide paired-end reads. The study's own analysis went as follows. Paired reads were merged using FLASH 1.2.11 and aligned with BWA-MEM to the GRCh37 human genome, and TRA and TRB reads were then extracted. V and J assignment used an IMGT-derived reference of cassette sequences and CDR3 motifs that included pseudogenes. Three-frame translation of reads was performed, and productive CDR3s were defined as those with a C...FGXG motif and no stop codons. Clonotypes were defined as unique combinations of V-J cassette pair and CDR3 amino acid sequence. Reads were filtered by Hamming distance, with the threshold set by the sequence error rate of each sample in mapped regions. The public reads were quality trimmed at Q25 with fastp and then assembled into clones with MiXCR by TCRdb, keeping productive beta chains. Rows are combined by CDR3 protein, so each entry shows the most common genes and DNA. These V and J calls originate from TCRdb's pipeline instead of the authors' own analysis. Counted in this sample were about 380,000 distinct CDR3 sequences; 41% of them appeared once. Together, the top ten hold about 12% of the sample.

Immediately after resection, surgical brain or tumor specimens were cryofrozen in liquid nitrogen, and peripheral blood cells were collected at the same time. The data originate from a study of glioma-infiltrating T cells (dated by TCRdb to 2015 to 2016). With respect to the entire study: Low-grade gliomas were represented by WHO grade II oligodendrogliomas or astrocytomas, and glioblastomas were represented by WHO grade IV tumors that were sampled at initial rather than recurrent diagnosis. Before surgery, glioma patients were given dexamethasone for six or fewer days. Sequencing coverage of roughly 4- to 11-fold of 750,000 to 1,000,000 peripheral T cells was targeted for blood libraries. TCR alpha- and beta-chain repertoires were sequenced from glioma tissue, non-neoplastic brain tissue and matched peripheral blood mononuclear cells. To gauge divergence between tissue and blood T-cell populations, every tissue-infiltrating repertoire was compared against the peripheral blood repertoire from the same patient. The paired cohort comprised three low-grade glioma patients, 7 or 8 primary glioblastoma patients and three non-glioma patients contributing non-neoplastic brain tissue.

The research as a whole found: The group comparisons were based on small numbers of patients: three non-neoplastic, three low-grade glioma and eight glioblastoma patients. Patients with low tissue-blood divergence were marked by a signature set of shared blood CDR3 motifs, and this signature set was depleted in highly divergent patients. Very few CDR3 sequences were shared between tissue and blood, attributed to high CDR3 diversity and limited sampling. VJ-independent divergence between tissue and blood was lower than expected in non-neoplastic patients but higher than expected in all gliomas, particularly low-grade gliomas.

Sequencing was done on a sample of glioma tissue, nonneoplastic brain tissue, or PBMCs (not recorded which). The rearranged segments are TRBV28 and TRBJ2-5; the central 12 bases match TRBD1. The receptor was isolated from a human donor with low-grade glioma or glioblastoma, undergoing nonglioma brain surgery, or in good health (not recorded which). The CDR3 corresponds to CASGPLPGQGAGETQYF. The nucleotide sequence reads TGTGCCAGCGGACCCCTTCCGGGACAGGGGGCGGGAGAGACCCAGTACTTC.